These 30 T cell receptor beta chains originate from one sample sequenced in a study of T cells in Graves' hyperthyroidism and ophthalmopathy. The TCR beta CDR3 regions underwent amplification using RNA transcripts as the source. The HTBI primer set served for first-round RT-PCR of the TCR CDR3. TCRdb re-derived calls from the multiplex PCR reads in MiXCR, one entry per CDR3 protein. The repertoire holds roughly 96,000 distinct CDR3 sequences, with roughly half as singletons. Sequenced sample: blood. Every receptor here comes from a woman aged 40 to 50 with Graves' hyperthyroidism.

Notes on this clonotype: An end of the junction differs from the germline gene, which may be a read error. The rearrangement links TRBV7-3 to TRBJ2-7; D ambiguous. Germline CDR1 is SGHTA and CDR2 is FQGTGA. This CDR3 has 16 amino acids. CDR3 loop: CASGFIGQHYGYEQYF. CDR3 DNA: TGTGCCAGCGGCTTCATCGGGCAGCACTATGGCTACGAGCAGTACTTC. The full variable domain, in which reference TRBV7-3 and TRBJ2-7 provide the parts outside the CDR3, is GAGVSQTPSNKVTEKGKYVELRCDPISGHTALYWYRQSLGQGPEFLIYFQGTGAADDSGLPNDRFFAVRPEGSVSTLKIQRTERGDSAVYLCASGFIGQHYGYEQYFGPGTRLTVT.

This clonotype is classed as medium-sized. V is TRBV29-1 and J is TRBJ1-2; D not certain. The V end was cut by 3 bases, the J end by 2 bases, with 7 bases between. The CDR3 runs to 12 residues. Germline values: CDR1 SQVTM, CDR2 ANQGSEA. CDR3 in DNA: TGCAGCGTTGAGGCCTCCAACTATGGCTACACCTTC. Translation: CSVEASNYGYTF.

This clonotype was recorded at least ten times. This chain uses TRBV7-3 with TRBJ1-6; D uncertain. This CDR3 comprises 14 residues. Germline CDR1 is SGHTA and CDR2 is FQGTGA. Trimming pared 5 bases from V and 10 bases from J, leaving 15 bases between. This CDR3 reads CASSPGRAGSPLHF. In DNA form, the CDR3 reads TGTGCCAGCAGCCCCGGAAGGGCCGGCTCACCCCTCCACTTT.

With regard to this clonotype: A junction end diverges from the germline sequence, so it may reflect a read error. The chain combines TRBV7-2 with TRBJ2-6, with D possibly TRBD2 on 5 matching bases. This CDR3 has 13 amino acids. Looked up from germline, CDR1 is SGHTA and CDR2 is FQGNSA. CDR3 sequence: CASSYSGYGTEAF. The CDR3 DNA reads as TGTGCCAGCAGTTACTCGGGGTACGGCACTGAAGCTTTC.

Comment on this clonotype: Since no conserved phenylalanine or tryptophan closes the CDR3, a read error is the likely cause. The V and J genes are TRBV20-1 and TRBJ1-4; no definite D call. The CDR3 runs 12 residues. Germline CDR1 and CDR2: DFQATT and SNEGSKA (reference sequence). In DNA, the CDR3 is TGCAGTGCTAGCTCGGGTAATGAAAACCTGTTTCTT. Protein product: CSASSGNENLFL.

The rearrangement joins TRBV9 to TRBJ1-6; no reliable D call. The V end was cut by 10 bases, the J end by 2 bases, with 13 bases between. The CDR3 is 14 residues long. Germline V CDR1 and CDR2: SGDLS, YYNGEE. The CDR3 here is CAWSGITYNSPLHF. The DNA for the CDR3 is TGTGCCTGGAGCGGGATCACCTATAATTCACCCCTCCACTTT.

The sample holds many counts of this clonotype. The gene calls are TRBV7-9 and TRBJ1-4; D is ambiguous. Trimming shortened V by 10 bases and J by 0 bases, and 9 bases separated the two germline ends. Per germline, CDR1 SEHNR and CDR2 FQNEAQ (reference sequence). CDR3 length equals 13 residues. This chain's CDR3 is CATKGATNEKLFF. Written as DNA, the CDR3 is TGTGCCACCAAGGGTGCAACTAATGAAAAACTGTTTTTT.

This chain joins TRBV25-1 and TRBJ1-2; perhaps TRBD1 as D (5 bases). CDR1 is MGHDK, CDR2 SYGVNS, per germline. The V end lost 11 bases, the J end lost 2 bases, and 12 bases lay between the germline ends. The CDR3 length is 12 residues. Here the CDR3 reads CAGKDRNYGYTF. In DNA form, the CDR3 reads TGTGCCGGCAAAGACAGAAACTATGGCTACACCTTC.

This clonotype appeared many times. V is TRBV15 and J is TRBJ2-7, with TRBD2 matching 7 bases. J was trimmed by 4 bases and V by 3 bases; bases with no gene match: 9. The CDR3 spans 15 residues. Germline V gives CDR1 LNHNV, CDR2 YYDKDF (reference sequence). Here the CDR3 DNA reads TGTGCCACCAGCAGCGGAGGGAGGGGATCTTACGAGCAGTACTTC. Protein: CATSSGGRGSYEQYF.

CDR3 sequence: CASSFGQGGRGYGYTF. In nucleotides, the CDR3 is TGCGCCAGCAGCTTCGGACAGGGGGGACGCGGCTATGGCTACACCTTC. The gene calls are TRBV5-1 and TRBJ1-2; 10 bases agree with TRBD1. Losses at the gene ends were 2 bases for V and 4 bases for J; bases not matched to a gene: 8. The CDR3 runs 16 residues. CDR1 and CDR2 from the germline V gene are SGHRS and YFSETQ.

This chain joins TRBV7-9 and TRBJ1-1; D is perhaps TRBD1 (5 bases). V dropped 2 bases and J dropped 2 bases, with 15 bases sitting between them. CDR1 is SEHNR, CDR2 FQNEAQ, per germline (reference sequence). CDR3 length: 16 amino acids. The CDR3 region has the DNA TGTGCCAGCAGCTTAACGAAGGCAGGGCGAAACACTGAAGCTTTCTTT. The encoded protein is CASSLTKAGRNTEAFF.

This chain links TRBV15 with TRBJ1-2; D perhaps matches TRBD1 (5 bases). Looked up from germline, CDR1 is LNHNV and CDR2 is YYDKDF (reference sequence). V lost 5 bases, J lost 3 bases, and 13 bases lay in between. This CDR3 spans 14 amino acids. DNA for the CDR3: TGTGCCACCAGCGTCAACCAGGGCGACTATGGCTACACCTTC. Protein: CATSVNQGDYGYTF.

This clonotype was seen repeatedly, ten times or more. The chain recombines TRBV19 with TRBJ1-2; D gene ambiguous. Trimming stripped 3 bases from V and 3 bases from J, with 11 bases between. CDR3 length: 14 amino acids. CDR1 and CDR2 from the germline V gene are LNHDA and SQIVND (reference sequence). CDR3 sequence (DNA): TGTGCCAGTAGTATGGTGGGCACCTACTATGGCTACACCTTC. This codes for CASSMVGTYYGYTF.

CDR3 in amino acids: CASRRNSGQDYGYTF. CDR3 nucleotides: TGTGCCAGCAGGAGAAACTCTGGACAGGACTATGGCTACACCTTC. The chain uses TRBV10-3 and TRBJ1-2, with TRBD1 matching over 7 bases. With V trimmed by 10 bases and J by 3 bases, 14 bases remained unmatched. Per germline, CDR1 ENHRY and CDR2 SYGVKD. The CDR3 has 15 amino acids.

The chain recombines TRBV7-8 with TRBJ1-1; 7 bases are a match to TRBD1. Germline V gene sequence: CDR1 SGHVS, CDR2 FQNEAQ. V trimming: 2 bases; J trimming: 0 bases; junction bases outside the gene matches: 9. There are 17 residues in the CDR3. CDR3 amino acids: CASSLKGGSLMNTEAFF. CDR3 DNA sequence: TGTGCCAGCAGCTTAAAAGGGGGCAGCCTTATGAACACTGAAGCTTTCTTT. Looking up the rest from reference TRBV7-8 and TRBJ1-1 gives the full variable domain: GAGVSQSPRYKVAKRGQDVALRCDPISGHVSLFWYQQALGQGPEFLTYFQNEAQLDKSGLPSDRFFAERPEGSVSTLKIQRTQQEDSAVYLCASSLKGGSLMNTEAFFGQGTRLTVV.

A note on this clonotype: Germline and junction disagree at one end, which may indicate a read error. The chain recombines TRBV13 with TRBJ1-1; 8 bases fit TRBD1. Per the germline V gene, CDR1 is PRHDT and CDR2 is FYEKMQ (reference sequence). The CDR3 is 14 residues long. CDR3 region: CASRGQGVNTEAFF. The DNA of the CDR3 is TGTGCCAGCAGAGGACAGGGCGTGAACACTGAAGCTTTCTTC. Full variable domain (missing parts from reference TRBV13 and TRBJ1-1): AAGVIQSPRHLIKEKRETATLKCYPIPRHDTVYWYQQGPGQDPQFLISFYEKMQSDKGSIPDRFSAQQFSDYHSELNMSSLELGDSALYFCASRGQGVNTEAFFGQGTRLTVV.

This clonotype was seen many times. The rearrangement uses TRBV19 and TRBJ2-7; D could derive from TRBD1 or TRBD2 (5 bases each). The CDR3 runs to 12 residues. The V gene's germline CDR1 is LNHDA and CDR2 SQIVND (reference sequence). The V end lost 2 bases, the J end lost 6 bases, and 8 bases lay between the germline ends. The CDR3 sequence: CASSIRGGEQYF. The CDR3 bases are TGTGCCAGTAGTATACGGGGCGGCGAGCAGTACTTC.

This clonotype was observed a few times. The V and J genes are TRBV2 and TRBJ2-3; no clear D gene. This CDR3 spans 11 amino acids. Trimming removed 8 bases at V and 5 bases at J, with 8 bases between. From germline, CDR1 is SNHLY and CDR2 FYNNEI. The CDR3 here is CASSTEDTQYF. For the CDR3, the DNA is TGTGCCAGCTCTACAGAAGATACGCAGTATTTT.

V is TRBV6-1 and J is TRBJ2-6; 7 nucleotides line up with TRBD1. V lost 9 bases and J lost 5; bases outside the gene matches: 4. The length of the CDR3 is 13 residues. Per the germline V gene, CDR1 is MNHNS and CDR2 is SASEGT. The CDR3 is CASRQGRANVLTF. CDR3 sequence (DNA): TGTGCCAGTAGACAGGGAAGGGCCAACGTCCTGACTTTC.

In this sample, this clonotype turned up many times. The rearrangement joins TRBV7-9 to TRBJ1-3; TRBD1 is a possible D gene (5 bases). Germline CDR1 reads SEHNR; CDR2 reads FQNEAQ (reference sequence). The CDR3 loop spans 16 amino acids. The V and J ends lost 5 bases and 2 bases respectively, with 16 bases between them. The CDR3 DNA follows: TGTGCCAGCAGCAGTTCGAGGGGAGGGCCTGGAAACACCATATATTTT. It is translated as CASSSSRGGPGNTIYF.

This chain uses TRBV12-3 or TRBV12-4 with TRBJ2-5; tentatively, D is TRBD1 or TRBD2 (5 bases each). The V end lost 7 bases, the J end lost 5 bases, and 14 bases lay between the germline ends. The CDR3 loop spans 13 amino acids. The CDR3 sequence: CASTPGGRETQYF. CDR3 in DNA: TGTGCCAGCACCCCTGGGGGAAGGGAGACCCAGTACTTC.

The V and J genes are TRBV12-3 or TRBV12-4 and TRBJ2-5; the match to TRBD2 covers 8 bases. Trimming cost V 7 bases and J 1 base; bases outside gene matches: 2. This CDR3 spans 13 amino acids. Here the CDR3 DNA reads TGTGCCAGCACCCTAGCGGGCCAAGAGACCCAGTACTTC. Encoded protein: CASTLAGQETQYF.

This chain joins TRBV9 and TRBJ1-2; D gene uncertain. The V gene lost 4 bases and the J gene lost 6 bases, with 19 bases spanning the gap. This CDR3 comprises 15 residues. Looked up from germline, CDR1 is SGDLS and CDR2 is YYNGEE. The CDR3 spells CASSKVLHRSHGYTF. DNA of the CDR3: TGTGCCAGCAGCAAAGTCCTACACAGAAGCCATGGCTACACCTTC.

Comment on this clonotype: Relative to the germline gene, one junction end is altered; a read error may explain this. This rearrangement joins TRBV24-1 to TRBJ1-2; D is uncertain. In germline, CDR1 is KGHDR, CDR2 SFDVKD. There are 11 residues in the CDR3. CDR3 DNA sequence: TGCGCCACCGGTGTCGTCTATGGCTACACCTTC. It codes for CATGVVYGYTF.

At least ten counts were recorded for this clonotype. This chain connects TRBV6-5 to TRBJ2-2; no firm D call. The CDR3 contains 11 residues. Germline V gene lookup returns CDR1 MNHEY and CDR2 SVGAGI. Deletions cut 8 bases from V and 8 bases from J, with 9 bases between. The CDR3 sequence is CASQAGGELFF. The CDR3 region has the DNA TGTGCCAGCCAGGCCGGGGGGGAGCTGTTTTTT.

This clonotype was picked up many times. The chain has TRBV5-1 and TRBJ2-5; weak D call: TRBD1 (6 bases). CDR3 size: 14 residues. V shed 4 bases and J shed 4 bases, with 14 bases lying between them. The germline CDR1 and CDR2 sequences are SGHRS and YFSETQ. The CDR3 region is CASSNGQPAETQYF. As DNA, the CDR3 is TGCGCCAGCAGCAACGGACAGCCAGCAGAGACCCAGTACTTC.

A note on this clonotype: A much bigger clone sits one base away, suggesting this may be a read error. The chain joins TRBV4-1 to TRBJ2-7; perhaps TRBD2 as D (5 bases). The length of the CDR3 is 13 residues. V dropped 6 bases and J dropped 3 bases, with 12 bases sitting between them. Germline-derived CDR1 and CDR2 are MGHRA and YSYEKL. The CDR3 region has the DNA TGCGCCAGCAGTTCGGGATGTAACTACGAGCAGTACTTC. Residues: CASSSGCNYEQYF.

The chain uses TRBV4-2 and TRBJ1-5, with D possibly matching TRBD1 (6 bases). Per the germline V gene, CDR1 is LGHNA and CDR2 is YNFKEQ. Trimming cost V 0 bases and J 4 bases, with 10 bases left between them. The CDR3 has 15 residues. In nucleotides, the CDR3 is TGTGCCAGCAGCCAAGATGGCAGGGGAAATCAGCCCCAGCATTTT. It yields the protein CASSQDGRGNQPQHF.

The rearrangement uses TRBV29-1 and TRBJ1-2, with a possible D match to TRBD1 (5 bases). V was cut by 3 bases and J by 12 bases, with 11 bases left in between. From germline, CDR1 is SQVTM and CDR2 ANQGSEA. The CDR3 sequence is 10 residues long. Here the CDR3 reads CSVDGTGNTF. As DNA, the CDR3 is TGCAGCGTTGACGGGACTGGGAACACCTTC.

V gene TRBV3-1 combines with J gene TRBJ2-7, with a possible D match to TRBD2 (7 bases). V lost 4 bases to trimming and J lost 6 bases, with 10 bases between them. The length of the CDR3 is 12 residues. CDR1 LGHDT and CDR2 YNNKEL come from the germline V gene (reference sequence). The CDR3 DNA reads TGTGCCAGCAGCCTAAGGGGGGGCGAGCAGTACTTC. Residues: CASSLRGGEQYF.